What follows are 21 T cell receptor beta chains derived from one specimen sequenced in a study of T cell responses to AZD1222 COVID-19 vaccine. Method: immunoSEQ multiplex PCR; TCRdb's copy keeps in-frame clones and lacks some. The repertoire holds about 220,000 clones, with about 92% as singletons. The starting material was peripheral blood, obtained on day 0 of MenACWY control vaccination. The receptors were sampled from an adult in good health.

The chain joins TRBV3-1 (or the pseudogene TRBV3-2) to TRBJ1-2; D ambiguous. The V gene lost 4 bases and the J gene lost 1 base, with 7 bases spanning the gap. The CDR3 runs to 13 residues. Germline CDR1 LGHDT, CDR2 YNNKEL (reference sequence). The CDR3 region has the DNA TGTGCCAGCAGCCCGGACCTTAACTATGGCTACACCTTC. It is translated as CASSPDLNYGYTF.

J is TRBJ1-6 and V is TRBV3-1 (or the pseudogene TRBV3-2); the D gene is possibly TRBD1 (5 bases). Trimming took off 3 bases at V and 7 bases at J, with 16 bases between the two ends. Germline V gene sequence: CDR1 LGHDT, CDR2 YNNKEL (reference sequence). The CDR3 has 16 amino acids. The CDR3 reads CASSQHPGGTNSPLHF. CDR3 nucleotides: TGTGCCAGCAGCCAGCACCCGGGAGGGACCAATTCACCCCTCCACTTT.

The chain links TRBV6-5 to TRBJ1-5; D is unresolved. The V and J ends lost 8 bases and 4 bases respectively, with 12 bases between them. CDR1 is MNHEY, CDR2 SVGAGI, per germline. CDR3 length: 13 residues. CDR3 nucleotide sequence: TGTGCCAGCTCCAGTCGGCGGAATCAGCCCCAGCATTTT. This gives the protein CASSSRRNQPQHF.

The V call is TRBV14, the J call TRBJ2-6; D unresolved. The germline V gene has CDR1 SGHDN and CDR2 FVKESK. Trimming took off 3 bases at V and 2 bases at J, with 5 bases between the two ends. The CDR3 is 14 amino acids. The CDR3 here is CASSQHAGANVLTF. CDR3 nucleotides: TGTGCCAGCAGCCAGCACGCTGGGGCCAACGTCCTGACTTTC. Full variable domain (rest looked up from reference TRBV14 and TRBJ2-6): EAGVTQFPSHSVIEKGQTVTLRCDPISGHDNLYWYRRVMGKEIKFLLHFVKESKQDESGMPNNRFLAERTGGTYSTLKVQPAELEDSGVYFCASSQHAGANVLTFGAGSRLTVL.

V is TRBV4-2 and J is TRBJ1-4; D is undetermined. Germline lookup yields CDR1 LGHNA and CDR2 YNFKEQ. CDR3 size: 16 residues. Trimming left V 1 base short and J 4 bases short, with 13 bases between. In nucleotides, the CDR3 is TGTGCCAGCAGCCAAGGCGGGAATCGGGGTAATGAAAAACTGTTTTTT. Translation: CASSQGGNRGNEKLFF.

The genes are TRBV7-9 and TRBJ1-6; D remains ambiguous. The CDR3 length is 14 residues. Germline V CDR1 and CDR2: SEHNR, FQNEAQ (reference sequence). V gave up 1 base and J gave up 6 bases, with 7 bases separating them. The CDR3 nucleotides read TGTGCCAGCAGCTTAGGGGCCACTAATTCACCCCTCCACTTT. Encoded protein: CASSLGATNSPLHF.

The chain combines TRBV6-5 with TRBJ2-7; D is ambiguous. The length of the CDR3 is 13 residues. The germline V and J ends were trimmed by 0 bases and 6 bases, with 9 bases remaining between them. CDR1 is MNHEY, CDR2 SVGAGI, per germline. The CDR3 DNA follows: TGTGCCAGCAGTTACTCGAATGAGGTCGAGCAGTACTTC. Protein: CASSYSNEVEQYF.

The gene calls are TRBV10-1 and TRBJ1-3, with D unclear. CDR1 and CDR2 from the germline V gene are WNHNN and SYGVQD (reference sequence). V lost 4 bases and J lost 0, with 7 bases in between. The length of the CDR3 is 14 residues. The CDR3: CASSVEISGNTIYF. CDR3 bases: TGCGCCAGCAGTGTTGAAATCTCTGGAAACACCATATATTTT.

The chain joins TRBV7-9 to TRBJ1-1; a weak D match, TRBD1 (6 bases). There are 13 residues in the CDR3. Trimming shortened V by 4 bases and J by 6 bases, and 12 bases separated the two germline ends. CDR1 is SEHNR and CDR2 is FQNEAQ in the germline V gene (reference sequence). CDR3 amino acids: CASSSQGLPEAFF. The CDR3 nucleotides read TGTGCCAGCAGCTCGCAGGGGCTCCCTGAAGCTTTCTTT.

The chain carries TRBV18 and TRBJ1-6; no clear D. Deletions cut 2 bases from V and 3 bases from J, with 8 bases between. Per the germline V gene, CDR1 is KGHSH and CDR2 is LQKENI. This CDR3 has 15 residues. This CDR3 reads CASSPEVIYNSPLHF. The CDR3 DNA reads TGTGCCAGCTCACCAGAAGTCATCTATAATTCACCCCTCCACTTT.

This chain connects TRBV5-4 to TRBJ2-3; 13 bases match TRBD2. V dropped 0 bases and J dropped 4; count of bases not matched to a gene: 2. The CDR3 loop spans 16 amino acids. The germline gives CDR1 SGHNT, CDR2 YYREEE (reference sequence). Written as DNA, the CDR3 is TGTGCCAGCAGCTTGGAAACTAGCGGGGGGGCAGATACGCAGTATTTT. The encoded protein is CASSLETSGGADTQYF.

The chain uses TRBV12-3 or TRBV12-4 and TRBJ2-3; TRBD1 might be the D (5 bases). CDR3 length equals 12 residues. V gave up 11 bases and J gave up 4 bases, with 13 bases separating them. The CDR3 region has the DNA TGTGCCTCAGGGCCACTGGCAGATACGCAGTATTTT. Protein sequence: CASGPLADTQYF.

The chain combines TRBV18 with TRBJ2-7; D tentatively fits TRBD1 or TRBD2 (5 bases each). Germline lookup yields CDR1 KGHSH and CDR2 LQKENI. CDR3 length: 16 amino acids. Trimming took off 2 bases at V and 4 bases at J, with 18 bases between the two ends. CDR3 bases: TGTGCCAGCTCACCATCGAGGGCAGGGAGTTCGTACGAGCAGTACTTC. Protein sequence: CASSPSRAGSSYEQYF.

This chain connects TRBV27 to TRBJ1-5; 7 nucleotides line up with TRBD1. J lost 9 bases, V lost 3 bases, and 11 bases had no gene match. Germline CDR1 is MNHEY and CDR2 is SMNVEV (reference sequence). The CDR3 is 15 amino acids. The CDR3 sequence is CASSFSGQPYWPQHF. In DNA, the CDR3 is TGTGCCAGCAGTTTTTCGGGACAGCCATATTGGCCCCAGCATTTT.

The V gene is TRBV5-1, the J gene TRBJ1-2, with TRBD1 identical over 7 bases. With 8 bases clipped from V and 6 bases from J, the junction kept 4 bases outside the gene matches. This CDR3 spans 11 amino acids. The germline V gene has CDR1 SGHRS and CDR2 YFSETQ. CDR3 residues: CASTGDDGYTF. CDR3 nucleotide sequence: TGCGCCAGTACAGGGGACGATGGCTACACCTTC.

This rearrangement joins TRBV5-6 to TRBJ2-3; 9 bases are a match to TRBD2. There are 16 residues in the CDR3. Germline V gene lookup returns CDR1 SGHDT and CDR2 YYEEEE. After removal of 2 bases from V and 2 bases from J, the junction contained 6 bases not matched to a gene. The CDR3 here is CASSLPLAGATDTQYF. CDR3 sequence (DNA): TGTGCCAGCAGCTTACCCTTAGCGGGGGCCACAGATACGCAGTATTTT.

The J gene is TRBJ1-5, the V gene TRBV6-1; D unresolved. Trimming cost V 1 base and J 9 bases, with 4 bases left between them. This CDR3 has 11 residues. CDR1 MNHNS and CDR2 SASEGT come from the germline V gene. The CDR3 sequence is CASSEGVPQHF. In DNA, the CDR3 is TGTGCCAGCAGTGAAGGCGTGCCCCAGCATTTT.

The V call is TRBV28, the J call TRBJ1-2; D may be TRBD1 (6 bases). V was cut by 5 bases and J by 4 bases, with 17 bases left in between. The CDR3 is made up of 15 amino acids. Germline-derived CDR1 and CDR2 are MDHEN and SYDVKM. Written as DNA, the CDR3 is TGTGCCAGCAGTGTACAGGGAAAGGCCCCCTATGGCTACACCTTC. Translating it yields CASSVQGKAPYGYTF.

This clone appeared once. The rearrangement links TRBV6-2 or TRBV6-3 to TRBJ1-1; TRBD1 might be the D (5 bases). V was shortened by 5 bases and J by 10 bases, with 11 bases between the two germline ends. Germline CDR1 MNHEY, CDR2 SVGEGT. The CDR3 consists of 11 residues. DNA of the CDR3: TGTGCCAGCAGTGAGGGGATAGGAGCTTTCTTT. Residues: CASSEGIGAFF.

This CDR3 is CASSPPGHSYNEQFF. In DNA, the CDR3 is TGTGCCAGCTCACCACCAGGGCACTCCTACAATGAGCAGTTCTTC. The chain recombines TRBV18 with TRBJ2-1; D gene ambiguous. CDR1 and CDR2 from the germline V gene are KGHSH and LQKENI. The CDR3 covers 15 residues. Trimming removed 0 bases from V and 0 bases from J, with 6 bases in between.

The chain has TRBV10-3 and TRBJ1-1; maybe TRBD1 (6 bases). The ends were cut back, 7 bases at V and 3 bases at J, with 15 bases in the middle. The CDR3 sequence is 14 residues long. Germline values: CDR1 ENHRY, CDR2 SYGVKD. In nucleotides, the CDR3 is TGTGCCATCAATCTTCAGGGGCCAGACACTGAAGCTTTCTTT. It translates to CAINLQGPDTEAFF.